These T cell receptor beta chains were read from a single sample in a study of blood T cell repertoires in COVID-19. TCRdb's table, derived via immunoSEQ multiplex PCR, lists solely in-frame clones and lacks some. The sample yields 130,000 or so clones, 60% to 80% seen once. The source material was peripheral blood. The receptor set was obtained from a woman in her seventies with acute or convalescent COVID-19. The CDR3 runs from the conserved cysteine through the conserved F or W. Each record gives: J gene, V gene, D gene, clone size, CDR3 DNA, CDR3 protein. D genes are given only for firm matches. Size is stated for part of the rows, as once, few or many counts, or as a class when the clone is expanded.

>TRBJ2-7|TRBV13|-|-
TGTGCCAGCAGCCGCGGGGTAGCGGCTCACTCCTACGAGCAGTACTTC
CASSRGVAAHSYEQYF
>TRBJ1-4|TRBV2|TRBD1|-
TGTGCCAGCAGCCTTACTCGGGACAGGGGAGGAGAAAAACTGTTTTTT
CASSLTRDRGGEKLFF
>TRBJ1-1|TRBV5-1|-|-
TGCGCCAGCAGCCGGGACTCAATGAACACTGAAGCTTTCTTT
CASSRDSMNTEAFF
>TRBJ2-7|TRBV29-1|-|few
TGCAGCGTTGAATCCAGGTGGGGCTCACTGGTCGAGCAGTACTTC
CSVESRWGSLVEQYF
>TRBJ1-2|TRBV7-2|TRBD1|-
TGTGCCAGCAGCTTAGGACAGGGGGATGGCTACACCTTC
CASSLGQGDGYTF
>TRBJ2-7|TRBV6-5|-|once
TGTGCCAGCAGAGTGGACGGGAGCGACGAGCAGTACTTC
CASRVDGSDEQYF
>TRBJ2-5|TRBV7-9|TRBD1|few
TGTGCCAGCAGCTTGGCAACAGGGGCCGGAGAGACCCAGTACTTC
CASSLATGAGETQYF
>TRBJ1-5|TRBV25-1|-|few
TGTGCCAGCAGTGAACAGGGCAGTAGCAATCAGCCCCAGCATTTT
CASSEQGSSNQPQHF
>TRBJ1-2|TRBV3-1/TRBV3-2|TRBD1|-
TGTGCCAGCAGCCAAGATCCCGAGAAGGGGGACAGCAACTATGGCTACACCTTC
CASSQDPEKGDSNYGYTF
>TRBJ1-2|TRBV6-5|-|-
TGTGCCAGCAGTCGCGGAAAGGGGGGGGGCTACACCTTC
CASSRGKGGGYTF
>TRBJ1-5|TRBV30|-|-
TGTGCCTGGAGTGATATCGGGGATCAGCCCCAGCATTTT
CAWSDIGDQPQHF
>TRBJ1-1|TRBV5-6|-|many
TGTGCCAGCAGCTCACCGCAGGACACTGAAGCTTTCTTT
CASSSPQDTEAFF
>TRBJ2-1|TRBV18|-|few
TGTGCCAGCTCACCACCCCCACTAGTTCTGGGGTCCTACAATGAGCAGTTCTTC
CASSPPPLVLGSYNEQFF
>TRBJ2-3|TRBV30|TRBD2|-
TGTGCCTGGTCGACTAGCCCTCCCCCGGATACGCAGTATTTT
CAWSTSPPPDTQYF
>TRBJ2-5|TRBV9|-|-
TGTGCCAGCAGCGTAGGCGGGGGCCTCCAAGAGACCCAGTACTTC
CASSVGGGLQETQYF
>TRBJ2-1|TRBV9|TRBD1|-
TGTGCCAGCAGCGTAGAGGGACAGTCCTTCAATGAGCAGTTCTTC
CASSVEGQSFNEQFF
>TRBJ2-7|TRBV4-3|TRBD1|-
TGCGCCAGCAGCCAGTCGACAGGGGGCTTATGGTACGAGCAGTACTTC
CASSQSTGGLWYEQYF
>TRBJ2-1|TRBV27|TRBD2|-
TGTGCCAGCAGTGGTAGCGGGGGACTACGGGACCATGAGCAGTTCTTC
CASSGSGGLRDHEQFF
>TRBJ1-1|TRBV3-1/TRBV3-2|TRBD1|-
TGTGCCAGCAGCCAGAGGACAGGGGGCTACACTGAAGCTTTCTTT
CASSQRTGGYTEAFF
>TRBJ1-5|TRBV28|-|-
TGTGCCAGCAGTTTACCCGACAGGATAAATCAGCCCCAGCATTTT
CASSLPDRINQPQHF
>TRBJ2-5|TRBV5-4|-|-
TGTGCCAGCAGCTTGCAGGGACAAGAGACCCAGTACTTC
CASSLQGQETQYF
>TRBJ1-1|TRBV28|-|-
TGTGCCAGCAGTTTACCCAGGGATAAGTTGAACACTGAAGCTTTCTTT
CASSLPRDKLNTEAFF
>TRBJ2-1|TRBV11-3|TRBD2|-
TGTGCCAGCAGCCCGGGACTAGCGGGAGTAGATGAGCAGTTCTTC
CASSPGLAGVDEQFF
>TRBJ1-2|TRBV6-5|-|-
TGTGCCAGCAGTTCCCGGAACTATGGCTACACCTTC
CASSSRNYGYTF
>TRBJ1-2|TRBV2|-|-
TGTGCCAGCAAGCCGGGATCCTATGGCTACACCTTC
CASKPGSYGYTF
>TRBJ1-4|TRBV7-6|-|few
TGTGCCAGCAGCTTAGTCCCGGGGAGTTCGGAAAAACTGTTTTTT
CASSLVPGSSEKLFF
>TRBJ2-2|TRBV5-1|TRBD2|-
TGCGCCAGCAGCCGAAACATAGCGGGGGACACCGGGGAGCTGTTTTTT
CASSRNIAGDTGELFF
>TRBJ2-7|TRBV5-1|-|-
TGCGCCAGCAGCATACAGGGTGACGAGCAGTACTTC
CASSIQGDEQYF
>TRBJ1-5|TRBV5-5|-|-
TGTGCCAGCAGCATTACTGACGGGGTGGGCAATCAGCCCCAGCATTTT
CASSITDGVGNQPQHF
>TRBJ1-6|TRBV21-1|-|-
TGTGCCAGCCCTGGACAGGGGGCCCAAGGCTCCTATAATTCACCCCTCCACTTT
CASPGQGAQGSYNSPLHF
>TRBJ1-3|TRBV11-2|TRBD1|-
TGTGCCAGCAGCTTAGTACGGGACAGCTCTGGAAACACCATATATTTT
CASSLVRDSSGNTIYF
>TRBJ1-5|TRBV15|-|few
TGTGCCACCAGCGTGGGAGTGAACCAGCCCCAGCATTTT
CATSVGVNQPQHF
>TRBJ2-7|TRBV10-2|-|once
TGCGCCAGCAGTGAGGCTTGGGGGCGGCAGCAGTACTTC
CASSEAWGRQQYF
>TRBJ2-3|TRBV28|TRBD1|few
TGTGCCAGCAGTCCCCCGGGACAGATTCTCACAGATACGCAGTATTTT
CASSPPGQILTDTQYF
>TRBJ1-2|TRBV10-1|TRBD1|-
TGCGCCAGCAGCCCTTACGGGACAGGGTTCGGCTACACCTTC
CASSPYGTGFGYTF
>TRBJ1-6|TRBV5-5|-|-
TGTGCCAGCAGCCACTCTGGGGGGAGCCTTAGCTCCTATAATTCACCCCTCCACTTT
CASSHSGGSLSSYNSPLHF
>TRBJ1-1|TRBV18|TRBD1|-
TGTGCCAGCTCACCACCTTCCCGGGACAGTGCTGAAGCTTTCTTT
CASSPPSRDSAEAFF
>TRBJ1-4|TRBV7-9|-|-
TGTGCCAGCAGCTTAGGGACAGCTAATGAAAAACTGTTTTTT
CASSLGTANEKLFF
>TRBJ2-2|TRBV28|-|-
TGTGCCAGCAGTTTAAATTCGGGCGGGGAGCTGTTTTTT
CASSLNSGGELFF
>TRBJ2-7|TRBV29-1|TRBD2|-
TGCAGCGTGGGAGGAGCGGGAACCACCTACGAGCAGTACTTC
CSVGGAGTTYEQYF
>TRBJ2-5|TRBV7-8|-|few
TGTGCCAGCAGCTTAGGGGTAGAGAGAAGGAGGACCCAGTACTTC
CASSLGVERRRTQYF
>TRBJ2-3|TRBV20-1|-|-
TGCAGTGCCATCCGGTCAGATACGCAGTATTTT
CSAIRSDTQYF
>TRBJ2-3|TRBV6-6|-|-
TGTGCCAGCAGTTACCCCCCCCAGGGGACAGATACGCAGTATTTT
CASSYPPQGTDTQYF
>TRBJ2-1|TRBV9|TRBD1|-
TGTGCCAGCAGCCCCTGGACAGGGGGCGCTGGCAATGAGCAGTTCTTC
CASSPWTGGAGNEQFF
>TRBJ1-2|TRBV5-1|TRBD1|few
TGCGCCAGCAGCCTCGGGACAGGGATCACCCGGGCTAACTATGGCTACACCTTC
CASSLGTGITRANYGYTF
>TRBJ1-2|TRBV6-2/TRBV6-3|TRBD1|-
TGTGCCAGCAGTTGGGCGGACAGGGATGACTATGGCTACACCTTC
CASSWADRDDYGYTF
>TRBJ2-5|TRBV7-8|TRBD2|-
TGTGCCAGCAGCACGGGACTAGCAGGAGAGACCCAGTACTTC
CASSTGLAGETQYF
>TRBJ1-2|TRBV4-3|-|few
TGCGCCAGCAGCCAAGAATGGCAACGCCTTAACTATGGCTACACCTTC
CASSQEWQRLNYGYTF
>TRBJ2-5|TRBV29-1|-|-
TGCAGCGTTGAATCCGGGGTCCAAGAGACCCAGTACTTC
CSVESGVQETQYF
>TRBJ2-7|TRBV6-6|TRBD2|-
TGTGCCAGCAGGCCGGTCGGGCGGGGGAGCTACGAGCAGTACTTC
CASRPVGRGSYEQYF
>TRBJ2-2|TRBV5-6|-|once
TGTGCCAGCAGCTTGGCCGAGGCCGGGGAGCTGTTTTTT
CASSLAEAGELFF
>TRBJ2-3|TRBV10-3|TRBD2|-
TGTGCCATCAGTGAGTTTCTCCCCGGGACGGGGGGGAGCACAGATACGCAGTATTTT
CAISEFLPGTGGSTDTQYF
>TRBJ1-2|TRBV28|-|-
TGTGCCAGCAGAGAAGACAGACCGGTTTACGGCTACACCTTC
CASREDRPVYGYTF
>TRBJ2-4|TRBV21-1|-|few
TGTGCCAGCAGCCGTGAAGGACAGACAGCCAAAAACATTCAGTACTTC
CASSREGQTAKNIQYF
>TRBJ2-1|TRBV18|-|once
TGTGCCAGCTCACCGACTAGGGTTGAGCAGTTCTTC
CASSPTRVEQFF
>TRBJ1-5|TRBV19|-|many
TGTGCCAGTAGTATTTCCGGAGGCGAGAATCAGCCCCAGCATTTT
CASSISGGENQPQHF